This T cell receptor beta chain was sequenced for a study of molecular identifiers for immune sequencing clone quantification. TCRdb fed the PCR reads into MiXCR, producing one record per CDR3 protein. The sample lists under 800,000 distinct CDR3 sequences; about 25% were seen once. Deletions cut 3 bases from V and 1 base from J, with 22 bases between. The V gene's germline CDR1 is MDHEN and CDR2 SYDVKM. This CDR3 has 18 amino acids. This clonotype turned up a few times. Material: naive CD8+ T cells from blood, with Jurkat cell RNA spiked in. Described subset: FACS-sorted CD8+CD4-CCR7+CD45RA+ naive T cells. V gene TRBV28 combines with J gene TRBJ2-7; D is unresolved. The TCR comes from a human donor in good health. Some libraries in this study had Jurkat cell RNA spiked in. Written as DNA, the CDR3 is TGTGCCAGCAGTTTTGATCGCTTGGCGGTTGGCTCGTCCTACGAGCAGTACTTC. Protein: CASSFDRLAVGSSYEQYF. The full variable domain, with the rest looked up from reference TRBV28 and TRBJ2-7, is DVKVTQSSRYLVKRTGEKVFLECVQDMDHENMFWYRQDPGLGLRLIYFSYDVKMKEKGDIPEGYSVSREKKERFSLILESASTNQTSMYLCASSFDRLAVGSSYEQYFGPGTRLTVT.